This TCR beta chain was sequenced during a study of blood T cell repertoires in COVID-19. For the study at large: The United States, Italy and Spain supplied acute and convalescent COVID-19 samples. Sources were T cells, B-cell-depleted T cells, or PBMCs; the material itself was cDNA or gDNA.

Per the original methods: Estimated nucleated cell counts came from reference gene primer amplification. Repertoires were generated with immunoSEQ multiplex PCR, while TCRdb's copy carries only in-frame clones and drops some. The V and J calls and clone size were taken over from that table, and D and trimming were inferred from the DNA. This sample yields approximately 160,000 clones, of which about 86% are seen a single time; 4% belongs to the top ten. V was clipped by 5 bases and J by 4 bases; unmatched bases: 10. There are 15 residues in the CDR3. Germline V gene data show CDR1 as SGHTA and CDR2 as FQGNSA.

What was sequenced was peripheral blood. The sequence was collected from a woman aged 70-85 years with acute or convalescent COVID-19. The gene calls are TRBV7-2 and TRBJ1-1, with 7 positions matching TRBD1. The CDR3, as DNA: TGTGCCAGCAGCCAGCGAGTACAGGGGAGCACTGAAGCTTTCTTT. It yields the protein CASSQRVQGSTEAFF.